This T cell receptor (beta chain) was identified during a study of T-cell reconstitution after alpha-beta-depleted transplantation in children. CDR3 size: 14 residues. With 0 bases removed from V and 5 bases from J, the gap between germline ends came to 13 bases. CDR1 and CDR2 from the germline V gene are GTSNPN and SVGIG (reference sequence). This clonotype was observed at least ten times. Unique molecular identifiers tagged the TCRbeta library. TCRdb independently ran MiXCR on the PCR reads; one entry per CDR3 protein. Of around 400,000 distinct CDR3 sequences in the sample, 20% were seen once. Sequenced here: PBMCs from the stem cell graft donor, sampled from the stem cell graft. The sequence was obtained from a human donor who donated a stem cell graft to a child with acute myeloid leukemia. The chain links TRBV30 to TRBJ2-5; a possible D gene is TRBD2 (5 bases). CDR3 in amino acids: CAWSVKGAGETQYF. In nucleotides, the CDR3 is TGTGCCTGGAGTGTAAAGGGAGCAGGCGAGACCCAGTACTTC.